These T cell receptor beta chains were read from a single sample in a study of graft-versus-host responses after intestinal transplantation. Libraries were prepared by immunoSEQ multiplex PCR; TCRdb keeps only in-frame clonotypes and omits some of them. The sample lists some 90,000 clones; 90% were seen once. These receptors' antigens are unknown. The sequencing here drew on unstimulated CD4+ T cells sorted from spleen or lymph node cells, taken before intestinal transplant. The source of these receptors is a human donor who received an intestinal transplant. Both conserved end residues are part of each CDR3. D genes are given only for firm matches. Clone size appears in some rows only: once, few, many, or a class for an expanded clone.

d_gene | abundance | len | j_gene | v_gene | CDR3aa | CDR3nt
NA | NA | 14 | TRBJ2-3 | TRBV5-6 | CASRLGPGPDTQYF | TGTGCCAGCAGATTGGGTCCGGGTCCAGATACGCAGTATTTT
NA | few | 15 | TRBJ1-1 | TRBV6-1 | CASIRQARFVTEAFF | TGTGCCAGCATAAGACAGGCTCGGTTCGTAACTGAAGCTTTCTTT
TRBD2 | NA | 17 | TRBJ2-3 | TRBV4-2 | CASSQDGASGGLNTQYF | TGTGCCAGCAGCCAAGATGGGGCTAGCGGGGGGTTGAATACGCAGTATTTT
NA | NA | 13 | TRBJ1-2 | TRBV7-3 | CASSHDGGRGYTF | TGTGCCAGCAGCCACGACGGGGGGCGAGGCTACACCTTC
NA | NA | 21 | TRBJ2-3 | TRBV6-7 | CASSYPPGDFTLPSGLDTQYF | TGTGCCAGCAGTTACCCCCCCGGGGACTTTACACTACCGTCGGGGCTGGATACGCAGTATTTT
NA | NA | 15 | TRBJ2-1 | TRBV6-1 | CASSEPGTGNNEQFF | TGTGCCAGCAGTGAACCCGGGACTGGGAACAATGAGCAGTTCTTC
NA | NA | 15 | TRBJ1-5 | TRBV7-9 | CASSPGAVYNQPQHF | TGTGCCAGCAGCCCAGGTGCAGTATACAATCAGCCCCAGCATTTT
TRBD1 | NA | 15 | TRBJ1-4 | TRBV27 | CASSPGTGRNEKLFF | TGTGCCAGCAGTCCCGGGACAGGTCGAAACGAAAAACTGTTTTTT
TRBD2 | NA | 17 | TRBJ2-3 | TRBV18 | CASSPPGAGARTDTQYF | TGTGCCAGCTCACCACCGGGAGCGGGGGCCCGCACAGATACGCAGTATTTT
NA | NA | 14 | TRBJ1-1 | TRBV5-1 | CASSVTGLDTEAFF | TGCGCCAGCAGTGTAACAGGGTTGGACACTGAAGCTTTCTTT
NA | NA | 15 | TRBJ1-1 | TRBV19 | CASSTRGPGRTEAFF | TGTGCCAGTAGTACCCGCGGTCCGGGGAGGACTGAAGCTTTCTTT
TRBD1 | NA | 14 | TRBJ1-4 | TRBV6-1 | CASSEGDSREKLFF | TGTGCCAGCAGTGAAGGGGACAGTCGTGAAAAACTGTTTTTT
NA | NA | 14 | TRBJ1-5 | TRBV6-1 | CASSVGTSGQPQHF | TGTGCCAGCAGTGTAGGAACTAGCGGTCAGCCCCAGCATTTT
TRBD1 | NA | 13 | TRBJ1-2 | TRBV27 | CATVDLQGMGYTF | TGTGCCACCGTCGACCTACAGGGGATGGGCTACACCTTC
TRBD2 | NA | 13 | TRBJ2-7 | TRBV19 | CASSRGTDYEQYF | TGTGCCAGTTCGCGGGGGACCGACTACGAGCAGTACTTC
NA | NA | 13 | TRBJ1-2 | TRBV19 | CASRETGPYGYTF | TGTGCCAGTAGGGAAACAGGGCCCTATGGCTACACCTTC
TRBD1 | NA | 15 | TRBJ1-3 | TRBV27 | CASSRQGLVENTIYF | TGTGCCAGCAGTCGACAGGGATTGGTCGAAAACACCATATATTTT
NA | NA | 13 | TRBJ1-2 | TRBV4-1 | CASSQVRGGGYTF | TGCGCCAGCAGCCAAGTACGCGGGGGCGGCTACACCTTC
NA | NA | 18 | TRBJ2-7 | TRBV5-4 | CASSAGGQTGVISFEQYF | TGTGCCAGCAGCGCGGGAGGCCAAACAGGGGTTATCTCCTTCGAGCAGTACTTC
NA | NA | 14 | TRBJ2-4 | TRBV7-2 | CASSFGGAKNIQYF | TGTGCCAGCAGCTTTGGCGGGGCCAAAAACATTCAGTACTTC
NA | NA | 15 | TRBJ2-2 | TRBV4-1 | CASSPVGGRGGELFF | TGCGCCAGCAGCCCAGTCGGGGGGCGTGGCGGGGAGCTGTTTTTT
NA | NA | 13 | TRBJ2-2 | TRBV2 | CASRTGGAGELFF | TGTGCCAGCAGGACCGGAGGCGCCGGGGAGCTGTTTTTT
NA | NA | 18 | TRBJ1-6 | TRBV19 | CASSGRGRGRTYNSPLHF | TGTGCCAGTAGTGGACGAGGGAGGGGCAGGACCTATAATTCACCCCTCCACTTT
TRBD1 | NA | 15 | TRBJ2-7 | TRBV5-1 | CASSGRGQGAYEQYF | TGCGCCAGCAGCGGAAGGGGACAGGGCGCCTACGAGCAGTACTTC
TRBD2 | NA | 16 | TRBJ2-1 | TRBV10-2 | CASSESRAGVLNEQFF | TGCGCCAGCAGTGAGTCGCGAGCGGGGGTCCTCAATGAGCAGTTCTTC
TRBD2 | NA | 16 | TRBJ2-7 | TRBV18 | CASSGLAGGLPYEQYF | TGTGCCAGCTCCGGACTAGCGGGGGGCCTACCCTACGAGCAGTACTTC
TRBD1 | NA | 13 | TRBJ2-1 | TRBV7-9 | CAWAGGSYNEQFF | TGTGCCTGGGCAGGGGGCTCCTACAATGAGCAGTTCTTC
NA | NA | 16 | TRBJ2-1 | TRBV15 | CATSRDRGAPYNEQFF | TGTGCCACCAGCAGAGATCGTGGGGCACCCTACAATGAGCAGTTCTTC
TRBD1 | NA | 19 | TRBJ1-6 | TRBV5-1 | CASSPYRDRASSYNSPLHF | TGCGCCAGCAGCCCATACCGGGACAGGGCAAGCTCCTATAATTCACCCCTCCACTTT
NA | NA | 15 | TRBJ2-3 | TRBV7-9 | CASSLGETGGYTQYF | TGTGCCAGCAGCTTAGGGGAGACTGGCGGTTATACGCAGTATTTT
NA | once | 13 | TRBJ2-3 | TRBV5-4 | CASSLGTGDTQYF | TGTGCCAGCAGCTTGGGGACGGGGGATACGCAGTATTTT
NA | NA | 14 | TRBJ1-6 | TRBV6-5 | CASTQGVYNSPLHF | TGTGCCAGCACTCAAGGGGTCTATAATTCACCCCTCCACTTT
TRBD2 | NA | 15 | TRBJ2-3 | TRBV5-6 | CASTPAGGRTDTQYF | TGTGCCAGCACCCCGGCGGGGGGACGAACAGATACGCAGTATTTT
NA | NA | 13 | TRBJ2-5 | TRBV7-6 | CASGDANQETQYF | TGTGCCAGCGGAGACGCGAACCAAGAGACCCAGTACTTC
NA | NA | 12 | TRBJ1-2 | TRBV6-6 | CASRQGDYGYTF | TGTGCCAGCAGACAGGGAGACTATGGCTACACCTTC
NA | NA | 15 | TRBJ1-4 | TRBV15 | CATSRDPQPGEKLFF | TGTGCCACCAGCAGAGATCCCCAGCCAGGGGAAAAACTGTTTTTT
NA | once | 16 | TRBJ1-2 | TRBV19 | CASSIGGTLSNYGYTF | TGTGCCAGTAGTATAGGGGGGACATTATCGAACTATGGCTACACCTTC
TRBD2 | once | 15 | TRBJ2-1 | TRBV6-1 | CASSDWASGGGEQFF | TGTGCCAGCAGTGATTGGGCTAGCGGGGGGGGTGAGCAGTTCTTC
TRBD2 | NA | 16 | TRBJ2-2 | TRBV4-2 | CASSQEGGENTGELFF | TGTGCCAGCAGCCAAGAGGGGGGGGAGAACACCGGGGAGCTGTTTTTT
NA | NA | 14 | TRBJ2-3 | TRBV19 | CASRRGSGTDTQYF | TGTGCCAGCCGGCGAGGGTCGGGGACAGATACGCAGTATTTT
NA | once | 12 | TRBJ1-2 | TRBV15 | CATSRDGYGYTF | TGTGCCACCAGCAGAGACGGCTATGGCTACACCTTC
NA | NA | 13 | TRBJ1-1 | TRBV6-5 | CASSQTRGTEAFF | TGTGCCAGCAGCCAGACCCGCGGCACTGAAGCTTTCTTT
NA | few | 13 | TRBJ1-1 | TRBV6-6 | CASRTTGETEAFF | TGTGCCAGCAGAACCACCGGGGAGACTGAAGCTTTCTTT
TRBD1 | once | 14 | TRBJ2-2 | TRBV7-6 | CASRRQGNTGELFF | TGTGCCAGCAGGCGACAGGGGAACACCGGGGAGCTGTTTTTT
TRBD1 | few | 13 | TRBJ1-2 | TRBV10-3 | CAISGTGVNGYTF | TGTGCCATCAGTGGGACAGGGGTTAATGGCTACACCTTC
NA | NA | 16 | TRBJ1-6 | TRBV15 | CATSREGGGGGSPLHF | TGTGCCACCAGCAGAGAGGGCGGGGGAGGAGGTTCACCCCTCCACTTT
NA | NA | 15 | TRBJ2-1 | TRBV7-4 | CASSRGAGPYNEQFF | TGTGCCAGCAGCCGGGGGGCGGGGCCATACAATGAGCAGTTCTTC
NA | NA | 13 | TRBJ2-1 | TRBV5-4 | CASNTGNFGEQFF | TGTGCCAGCAACACAGGGAATTTTGGTGAGCAGTTCTTC
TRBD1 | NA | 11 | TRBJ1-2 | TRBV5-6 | CASSRDRGYTF | TGTGCCAGCAGCAGGGACAGGGGCTACACCTTC
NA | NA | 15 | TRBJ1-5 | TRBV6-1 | CASSGVGGGNQPQHF | TGTGCCAGCAGTGGGGTGGGGGGAGGCAATCAGCCCCAGCATTTT